This T cell receptor beta chain originates from a study of T cell repertoires in cytomegalovirus infection. In the study overall: Based on public TCR beta signatures, there were indications of CMV infection and of a matching HLA type. General study findings and limits: Ex vivo, HLA-C-restricted CMV-specific TCR beta clonotypes prevailed over the rest of the response. Based on cumulative public TCR beta family frequency, carriers of CMV plus the relevant HLA were identified.

The germline V gene encodes CDR1 DFQATT and CDR2 SNEGSKA (reference sequence). V shed 0 bases and J 1 base; nucleotides not matched to a gene: 7. The CDR3 sequence is 16 residues long. Via MiXCR, TCRdb re-called the reads, giving one row per CDR3 protein. The data show about 240,000 distinct CDR3 sequences, around 12% seen once. This clonotype was counted a single time. Its antigen is as yet unknown. The TCR was taken from a human donor in good health (CMV status not recorded). Some clones in this sample may be carry-over from other donors' samples. The specimen sequenced was PBMCs. The chain uses TRBV20-1 and TRBJ1-2; 8 bases fit TRBD1. This CDR3 is CSARDRTGGSNYGYTF. As DNA, the CDR3 is TGCAGTGCTAGAGATCGAACAGGGGGGAGTAACTATGGCTACACCTTC.